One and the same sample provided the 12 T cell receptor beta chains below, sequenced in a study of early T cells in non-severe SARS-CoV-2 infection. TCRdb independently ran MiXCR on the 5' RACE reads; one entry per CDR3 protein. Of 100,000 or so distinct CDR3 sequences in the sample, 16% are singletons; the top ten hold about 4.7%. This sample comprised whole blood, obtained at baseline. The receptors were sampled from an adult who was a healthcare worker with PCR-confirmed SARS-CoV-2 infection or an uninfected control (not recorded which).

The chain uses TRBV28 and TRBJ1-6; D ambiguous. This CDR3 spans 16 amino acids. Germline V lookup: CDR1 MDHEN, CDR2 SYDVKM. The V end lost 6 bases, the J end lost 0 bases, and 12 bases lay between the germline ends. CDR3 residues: CASRSTQSSYNSPLHF. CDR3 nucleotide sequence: TGTGCCAGCAGGTCTACCCAGAGCTCCTATAATTCACCCCTCCACTTT.

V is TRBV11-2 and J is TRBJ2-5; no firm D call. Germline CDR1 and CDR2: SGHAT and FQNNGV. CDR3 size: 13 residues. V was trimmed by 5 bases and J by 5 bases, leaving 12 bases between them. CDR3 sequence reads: CASSIGRIETQYF. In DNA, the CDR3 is TGTGCCAGCAGCATAGGGCGGATCGAGACCCAGTACTTC.

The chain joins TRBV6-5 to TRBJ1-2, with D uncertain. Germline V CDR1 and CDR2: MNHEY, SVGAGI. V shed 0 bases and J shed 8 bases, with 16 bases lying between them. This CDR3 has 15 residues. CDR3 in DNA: TGTGCCAGCAGTTACTCGAGAGTCGGACCCCTGGGCTACACCTTC. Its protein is CASSYSRVGPLGYTF.

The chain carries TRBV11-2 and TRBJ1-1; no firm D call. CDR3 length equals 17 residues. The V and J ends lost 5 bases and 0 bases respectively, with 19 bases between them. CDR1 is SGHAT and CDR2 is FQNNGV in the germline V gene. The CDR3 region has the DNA TGTGCCAGCAGCCCCGCCCCGAGGCGACTGATGAACACTGAAGCTTTCTTT. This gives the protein CASSPAPRRLMNTEAFF.

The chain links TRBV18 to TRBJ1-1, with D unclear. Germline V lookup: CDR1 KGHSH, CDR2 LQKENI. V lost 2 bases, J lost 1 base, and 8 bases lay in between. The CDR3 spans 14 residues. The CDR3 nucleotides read TGTGCCAGCTCACCAGTGTACCCGAACACTGAAGCTTTCTTT. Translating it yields CASSPVYPNTEAFF.

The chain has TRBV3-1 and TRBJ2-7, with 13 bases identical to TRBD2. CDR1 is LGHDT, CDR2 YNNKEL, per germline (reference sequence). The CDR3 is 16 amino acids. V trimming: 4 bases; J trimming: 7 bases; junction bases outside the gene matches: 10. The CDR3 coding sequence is TGTGCCAGCAGCCCCGGGACTAGCGGGACCTTGGGAGAGCAGTACTTC. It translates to CASSPGTSGTLGEQYF.

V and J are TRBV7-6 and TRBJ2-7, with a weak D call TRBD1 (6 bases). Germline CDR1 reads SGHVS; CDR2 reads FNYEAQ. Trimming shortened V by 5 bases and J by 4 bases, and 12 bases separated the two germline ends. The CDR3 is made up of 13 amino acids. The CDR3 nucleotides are TGTGCCAGCAGCGCCCGGACAGCGTACGAGCAGTACTTC. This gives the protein CASSARTAYEQYF.

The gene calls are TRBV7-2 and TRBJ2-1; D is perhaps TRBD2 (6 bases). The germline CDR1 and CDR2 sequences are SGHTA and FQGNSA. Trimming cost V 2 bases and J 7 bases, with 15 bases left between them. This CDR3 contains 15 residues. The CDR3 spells CASSLREYPGNEQFF. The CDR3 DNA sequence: TGTGCCAGCAGCTTACGGGAGTACCCGGGGAATGAGCAGTTCTTC.

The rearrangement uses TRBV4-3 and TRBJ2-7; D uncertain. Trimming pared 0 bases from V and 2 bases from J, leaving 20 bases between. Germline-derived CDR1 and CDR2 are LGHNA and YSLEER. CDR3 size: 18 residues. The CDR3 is CASSQERGRGNTPYEQYF. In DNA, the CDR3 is TGCGCCAGCAGCCAAGAGAGAGGCAGAGGCAACACCCCCTACGAGCAGTACTTC.

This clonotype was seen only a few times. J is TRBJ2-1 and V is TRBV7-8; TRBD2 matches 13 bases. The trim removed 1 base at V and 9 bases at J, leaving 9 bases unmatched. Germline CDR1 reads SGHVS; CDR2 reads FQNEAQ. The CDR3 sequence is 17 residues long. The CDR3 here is CASSLVERTSGGTEQFF. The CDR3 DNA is TGTGCCAGCAGCTTAGTTGAAAGGACTAGCGGGGGAACTGAGCAGTTCTTC. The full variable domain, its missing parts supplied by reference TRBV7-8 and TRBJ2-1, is GAGVSQSPRYKVAKRGQDVALRCDPISGHVSLFWYQQALGQGPEFLTYFQNEAQLDKSGLPSDRFFAERPEGSVSTLKIQRTQQEDSAVYLCASSLVERTSGGTEQFFGPGTRLTVL.

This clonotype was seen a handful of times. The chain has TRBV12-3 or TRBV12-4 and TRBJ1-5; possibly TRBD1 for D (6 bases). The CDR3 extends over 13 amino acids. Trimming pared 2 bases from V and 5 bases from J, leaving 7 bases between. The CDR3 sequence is CASSLNRDQPQHF. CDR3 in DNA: TGTGCCAGCAGTTTAAACAGGGATCAGCCCCAGCATTTT.

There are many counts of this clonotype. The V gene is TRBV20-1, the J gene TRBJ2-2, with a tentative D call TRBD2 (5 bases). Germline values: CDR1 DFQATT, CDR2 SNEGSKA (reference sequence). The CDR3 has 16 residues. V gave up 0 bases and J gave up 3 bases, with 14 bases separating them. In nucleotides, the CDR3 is TGCAGTGCTAGAGATCGGTGGGAGATGGACACCGGGGAGCTGTTTTTT. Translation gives CSARDRWEMDTGELFF.